Presented here are 22 T cell receptor beta chains from one specimen sequenced in a study of post-analysis software for immune sequencing data. General observations from the study: Among 5 or 6 TRBV segments more frequent in patients than controls were TRBV5-6, TRBV5-1 and TRBV20-1.

Their antigens are not known. Unique molecular identifiers had been added to the TCR beta cDNA libraries. TCRdb ran MiXCR on the PCR reads and lists one entry per CDR3 protein. The repertoire holds about 460,000 distinct CDR3 sequences, with under 55% as singletons. The sample taken for sequencing was blood. The receptors here all came from a girl aged 10-17 years with multiple sclerosis.

This clonotype was observed a handful of times. The rearrangement uses TRBV7-3 and TRBJ2-7; the D is unclear. V lost 3 bases, J lost 0 bases, and 9 bases lay in between. Germline V lookup: CDR1 SGHTA, CDR2 FQGTGA. The CDR3 loop spans 14 amino acids. CDR3 sequence (DNA): TGTGCCAGCAGCTTGGACCCGAGCTCCTACGAGCAGTACTTC. It specifies CASSLDPSSYEQYF.

The chain couples TRBV12-3 or TRBV12-4 to TRBJ1-2; no reliable D call. The CDR3 extends over 16 amino acids. The V end lost 1 base, the J end lost 2 bases, and 14 bases lay between the germline ends. The CDR3 sequence is CASSLGFKKGNYGYTF. The CDR3 DNA is TGTGCCAGCAGTTTAGGATTCAAAAAGGGAAACTATGGCTACACCTTC.

A few counts support this clonotype. The chain combines TRBV7-2 with TRBJ2-1; D is undetermined. The germline CDR1 and CDR2 sequences are SGHTA and FQGNSA. The CDR3 is 15 residues long. Trimming cost V 5 bases and J 0 bases, with 11 bases left between them. CDR3 region: CASSQDPSSYNEQFF. The CDR3 nucleotides are TGTGCCAGCAGCCAGGACCCGAGCTCCTACAATGAGCAGTTCTTC.

J is TRBJ2-1 and V is TRBV28, with D perhaps TRBD1 or TRBD2 (5 bases each). The better agreement between TRBJ2-7 and the DNA end casts doubt on the J call. This CDR3 region has 16 residues. Germline CDR1 and CDR2: MDHEN and SYDVKM. CDR3 bases: TGTGCCAGCAGCTCAACAGGCCTAGCCCCCTACAATGAGCAGTACTTC. Translation gives CASSSTGLAPYNEQYF.

This clonotype turned up a few times. The chain combines TRBV7-9 with TRBJ2-1; D is unclear. The germline gives CDR1 SEHNR, CDR2 FQNEAQ (reference sequence). This CDR3 region has 15 residues. With 5 bases removed from V and 2 bases from J, the gap between germline ends came to 13 bases. The CDR3 here is CASSIPGRAYNEQFF. DNA of the CDR3: TGTGCCAGCAGCATCCCAGGTCGAGCCTACAATGAGCAGTTCTTC.

The rearrangement uses TRBV6-6 and TRBJ1-6, with D hard to call. The CDR3 is 12 amino acids. The germline CDR1 and CDR2 sequences are MNHNY and SVGAGI (reference sequence). Trimming left V 0 bases short and J 14 bases short, with 8 bases between. The CDR3 coding sequence is TGTGCCAGCAGTTACTCTGGGGTAACCCTCCACTTT. This translates into CASSYSGVTLHF.

This clonotype occurred a few times. J is TRBJ2-5 and V is TRBV7-2, with 7 bases lining up with TRBD2. The CDR3 is 15 amino acids. With 4 bases clipped from V and 3 bases from J, the junction kept 8 bases outside the gene matches. Germline V gene lookup returns CDR1 SGHTA and CDR2 FQGNSA. CDR3 residues: CASSSPGGGEETQYF. The CDR3 DNA is TGTGCCAGCAGCTCCCCGGGAGGAGGAGAAGAGACCCAGTACTTC.

In regard to this clonotype: This may come from a read error, since a much larger clone is one base off. The chain has TRBV11-2 and TRBJ2-1; the match to TRBD2 covers 7 bases. Germline V lookup: CDR1 SGHAT, CDR2 FQNNGV. CDR3 length equals 19 residues. The V and J ends lost 5 bases and 4 bases, in that order; junction bases with no gene match: 20. CDR3 nucleotides: TGTGCCAGCAGCCCCCGACAGCGGGGTTCGGCGGGGGTGTACAATGAGCAGTTCTTC. It translates to CASSPRQRGSAGVYNEQFF.

This rearrangement joins TRBV18 to TRBJ2-1, with unresolved D. This CDR3 contains 12 residues. Per the germline V gene, CDR1 is KGHSH and CDR2 is LQKENI. Trimming removed 3 bases at V and 8 bases at J, with 8 bases between. CDR3 nucleotides: TGTGCCAGCTCACCTGACTCCGATGAGCAGTTCTTC. This encodes CASSPDSDEQFF.

The V and J genes are TRBV7-9 and TRBJ1-2; D is unresolved. Germline CDR1 reads SEHNR; CDR2 reads FQNEAQ (reference sequence). The V and J ends lost 0 bases and 3 bases respectively, with 17 bases between them. The CDR3 runs 17 residues. The DNA for the CDR3 is TGTGCCAGCAGCTTAGCTGGATGGCCGAGCCCAGACTATGGCTACACCTTC. Translated, it gives CASSLAGWPSPDYGYTF.

V gene TRBV12-3 or TRBV12-4 combines with J gene TRBJ1-1, with no clear D. CDR3 length: 12 residues. The V end lost 3 bases, the J end lost 5 bases, and 7 bases lay between the germline ends. The CDR3 sequence is CASSFYGTEAFF. The CDR3 DNA reads as TGTGCCAGCAGTTTCTATGGGACTGAAGCTTTCTTT.

The rearrangement links TRBV6-5 to TRBJ2-4; 7 nucleotides align to TRBD2. CDR3 length equals 13 residues. Germline lookup yields CDR1 MNHEY and CDR2 SVGAGI. V was pared by 2 bases and J by 9 bases, with 4 bases of the junction left unmatched. As DNA, the CDR3 is TGTGCCAGCAGTTACGGACTAGGGAGCATTCAGTACTTC. Its protein is CASSYGLGSIQYF.

The J gene is TRBJ1-1, the V gene TRBV7-9; weak D call: TRBD1 (5 bases). The CDR3 is 14 amino acids. CDR1 is SEHNR, CDR2 FQNEAQ, per germline (reference sequence). Trimming stripped 3 bases from V and 1 base from J, with 9 bases between. CDR3 DNA sequence: TGTGCCAGCAGCTTTCAGGGTGGGAACACTGAAGCTTTCTTT. Translating gives CASSFQGGNTEAFF.

In its sample, this clonotype was seen a few times. V gene TRBV25-1 combines with J gene TRBJ2-1; 9 nucleotides agree with TRBD2. This CDR3 has 14 residues. Germline-derived CDR1 and CDR2 are MGHDK and SYGVNS. V gave up 5 bases and J gave up 4 bases; unmatched junction bases: 3. CDR3: CASSWAGGYNEQFF. CDR3 nucleotides: TGTGCCAGCAGTTGGGCGGGAGGGTACAATGAGCAGTTCTTC.

The chain is built from TRBV15 and TRBJ2-5, with D possibly TRBD1 on 5 matching bases. This CDR3 comprises 13 residues. CDR1 LNHNV and CDR2 YYDKDF come from the germline V gene (reference sequence). V shed 4 bases and J shed 4 bases, with 10 bases lying between them. CDR3 coding DNA: TGTGCCACCAGCAAGGGGTTGCTAGAGACCCAGTACTTC. Protein sequence: CATSKGLLETQYF.

The genes are TRBV29-1 and TRBJ2-1; a possible D gene is TRBD2 (6 bases). Trimming shortened V by 0 bases and J by 4 bases, and 16 bases separated the two germline ends. CDR1 is SQVTM, CDR2 ANQGSEA, per germline. The CDR3 totals 16 residues. The CDR3 nucleotides read TGCAGCGTTGAAGATCGGTCGAGCGGGTGGTACAATGAGCAGTTCTTC. Its protein product is CSVEDRSSGWYNEQFF.

The chain recombines TRBV19 with TRBJ2-3; D is uncertain. Germline loops: CDR1 LNHDA, CDR2 SQIVND (reference sequence). V was clipped by 5 bases and J by 0 bases, with 15 bases between them. The CDR3 is 16 residues long. DNA for the CDR3: TGTGCCAGTAGTTCCTCGTCCAGCCCAAGCACAGATACGCAGTATTTT. The encoded protein is CASSSSSSPSTDTQYF.

This clonotype was observed a single time. J is TRBJ2-1 and V is TRBV28; TRBD2 agrees at 9 bases. CDR1 is MDHEN and CDR2 is SYDVKM in the germline V gene. The CDR3 extends over 18 amino acids. Trimming took 6 bases from V and 0 from J; bases not matched to a gene: 12. The CDR3 sequence is CASRKGLAGLSSYNEQFF. In DNA, the CDR3 is TGTGCCAGCAGAAAGGGACTAGCTGGATTAAGCTCCTACAATGAGCAGTTCTTC. Complete variable domain (other parts from reference TRBV28 and TRBJ2-1): DVKVTQSSRYLVKRTGEKVFLECVQDMDHENMFWYRQDPGLGLRLIYFSYDVKMKEKGDIPEGYSVSREKKERFSLILESASTNQTSMYLCASRKGLAGLSSYNEQFFGPGTRLTVL.

The chain couples TRBV12-3 or TRBV12-4 to TRBJ1-2, with a possible D match to TRBD1 (5 bases). The CDR3 has 16 amino acids. Trimming took 5 bases from V and 4 from J, leaving 20 bases between them. The CDR3 reads CASSLGSGGNGYGYTF. CDR3 coding DNA: TGTGCCAGCAGTCTAGGGAGCGGGGGGAACGGCTATGGCTACACCTTC.

The chain combines TRBV27 with TRBJ1-1, with a weak D call TRBD1 (5 bases). There are 16 residues in the CDR3. The germline gives CDR1 MNHEY, CDR2 SMNVEV (reference sequence). Trimming took 5 bases from V and 1 from J, leaving 17 bases between them. The CDR3 DNA follows: TGTGCCAGCAGTACCTTTCAGGGAATGGGGAACACTGAAGCTTTCTTT. Protein product: CASSTFQGMGNTEAFF.

This sequence joins TRBV5-5 and TRBJ1-5, with 7 bases that match TRBD1. Trimming at V came to 3 bases and at J to 6 bases, leaving 15 bases not matched to a gene. This CDR3 has 17 amino acids. Germline CDR1 is SGHKS and CDR2 is YYEKEE (reference sequence). CDR3 sequence reads: CASSSGGGGGEVQPQHF. As DNA, the CDR3 is TGTGCCAGCAGCTCCGGGGGAGGGGGCGGAGAGGTTCAGCCCCAGCATTTT.

This CDR3 is CASSLALAGWADTQYF. The CDR3 region has the DNA TGTGCCAGCAGCTTGGCACTAGCGGGTTGGGCAGATACGCAGTATTTT. The chain joins TRBV5-5 to TRBJ2-3; 9 nucleotides align to TRBD2. The CDR3 sequence is 16 residues long. Germline values: CDR1 SGHKS, CDR2 YYEKEE (reference sequence). The V segment lost 0 bases and the J segment 4 bases; nucleotides outside the gene matches: 6.